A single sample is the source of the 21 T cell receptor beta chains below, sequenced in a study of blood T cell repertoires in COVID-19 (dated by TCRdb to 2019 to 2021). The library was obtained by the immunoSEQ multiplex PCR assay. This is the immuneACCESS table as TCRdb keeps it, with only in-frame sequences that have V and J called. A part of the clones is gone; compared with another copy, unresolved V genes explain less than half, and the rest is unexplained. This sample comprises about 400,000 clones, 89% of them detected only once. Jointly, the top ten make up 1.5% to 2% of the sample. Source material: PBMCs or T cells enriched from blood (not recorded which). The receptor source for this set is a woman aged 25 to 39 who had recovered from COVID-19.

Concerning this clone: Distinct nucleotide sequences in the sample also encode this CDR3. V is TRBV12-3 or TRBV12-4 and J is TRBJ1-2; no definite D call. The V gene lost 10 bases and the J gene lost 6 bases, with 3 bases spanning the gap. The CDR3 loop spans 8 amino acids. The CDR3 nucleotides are TGTGCCACGGATGGCTACACCTTC. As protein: CATDGYTF.

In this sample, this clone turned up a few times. CDR3 sequence: CASRNGIAGYEQFF. For the CDR3, the DNA is TGTGCCAGCAGGAACGGGATCGCCGGGTATGAGCAGTTCTTC. V and J are TRBV28 and TRBJ2-1, with D tentatively TRBD2 (5 bases). The germline V gene encodes CDR1 MDHEN and CDR2 SYDVKM. This CDR3 is built from 14 residues. V lost 6 bases to trimming and J lost 8 bases, with 17 bases between them.

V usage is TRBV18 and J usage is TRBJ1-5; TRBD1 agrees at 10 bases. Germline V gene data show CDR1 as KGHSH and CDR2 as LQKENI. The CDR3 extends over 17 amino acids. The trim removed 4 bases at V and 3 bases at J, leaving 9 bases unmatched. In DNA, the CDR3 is TGTGCCAGCTCACTCAAGGGACAGGGGATTGACAATCAGCCCCAGCATTTT. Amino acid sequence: CASSLKGQGIDNQPQHF.

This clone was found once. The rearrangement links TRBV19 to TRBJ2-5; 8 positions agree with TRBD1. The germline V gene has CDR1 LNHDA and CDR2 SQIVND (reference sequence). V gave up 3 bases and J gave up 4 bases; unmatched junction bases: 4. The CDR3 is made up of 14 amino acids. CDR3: CASSIARGPETQYF. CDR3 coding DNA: TGTGCCAGTAGTATTGCCAGGGGGCCAGAGACCCAGTACTTC.

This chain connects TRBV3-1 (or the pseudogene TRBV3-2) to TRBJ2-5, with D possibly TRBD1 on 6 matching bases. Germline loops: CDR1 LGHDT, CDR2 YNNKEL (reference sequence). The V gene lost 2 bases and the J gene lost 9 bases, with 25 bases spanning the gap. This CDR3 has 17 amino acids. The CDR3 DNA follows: TGTGCCAGCAGCCAACAGGCCGGGCGCAGTGGGGGCTCGGCCCAGTACTTC. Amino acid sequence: CASSQQAGRSGGSAQYF.

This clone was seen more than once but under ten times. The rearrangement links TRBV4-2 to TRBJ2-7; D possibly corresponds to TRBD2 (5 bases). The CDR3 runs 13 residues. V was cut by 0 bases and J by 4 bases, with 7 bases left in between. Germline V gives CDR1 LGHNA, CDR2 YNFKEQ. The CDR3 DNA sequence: TGTGCCAGCAGCCAAGATCGGGGATACGAGCAGTACTTC. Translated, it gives CASSQDRGYEQYF.

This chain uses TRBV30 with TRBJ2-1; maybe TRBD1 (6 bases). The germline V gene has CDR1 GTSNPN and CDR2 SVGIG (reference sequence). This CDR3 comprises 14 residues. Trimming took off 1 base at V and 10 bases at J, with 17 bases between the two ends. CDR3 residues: CAWSARDLRGEQFF. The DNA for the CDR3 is TGTGCCTGGAGTGCCCGGGACCTCAGGGGAGAGCAGTTCTTC.

CDR3 nucleotides: TGTGCCAGCAGTGGGGACAGGGATGAAGCTTTCTTT. Protein product: CASSGDRDEAFF. V is TRBV12-3 or TRBV12-4 and J is TRBJ1-1, with 9 bases lining up with TRBD1. Trimming at V came to 5 bases and at J to 7 bases, leaving 2 bases not matched to a gene. CDR3 length: 12 residues.

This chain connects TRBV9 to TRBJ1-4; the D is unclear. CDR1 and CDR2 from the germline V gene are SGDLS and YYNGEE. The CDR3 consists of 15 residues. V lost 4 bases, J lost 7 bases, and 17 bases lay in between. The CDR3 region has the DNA TGTGCCAGCAGCCCCTCCCCAAGCCGTTTTGAAAAACTGTTTTTT. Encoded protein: CASSPSPSRFEKLFF.

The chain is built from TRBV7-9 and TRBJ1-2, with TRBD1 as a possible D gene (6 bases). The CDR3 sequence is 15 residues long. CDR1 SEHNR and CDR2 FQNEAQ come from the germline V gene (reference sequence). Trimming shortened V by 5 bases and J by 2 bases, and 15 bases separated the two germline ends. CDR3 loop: CASSIGGGGNYGYTF. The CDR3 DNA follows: TGTGCCAGCAGCATTGGGGGCGGGGGAAACTATGGCTACACCTTC.

The CDR3 here is CASSSGGAIFNEQFF. DNA of the CDR3: TGTGCCAGTAGTAGCGGGGGGGCCATTTTCAATGAGCAGTTCTTC. The gene calls are TRBV19 and TRBJ2-1, with 9 bases aligning to TRBD2. CDR1 and CDR2 (germline): LNHDA, SQIVND (reference sequence). The CDR3 sequence is 15 residues long. V dropped 4 bases and J dropped 6; count of bases not matched to a gene: 7. Based on the CDR3 plus reference TRBV19 and TRBJ2-1, the full variable domain is DGGITQSPKYLFRKEGQNVTLSCEQNLNHDAMYWYRQDPGQGLRLIYYSQIVNDFQKGDIAEGYSVSREKKESFPLTVTSAQKNPTAFYLCASSSGGAIFNEQFFGPGTRLTVL.

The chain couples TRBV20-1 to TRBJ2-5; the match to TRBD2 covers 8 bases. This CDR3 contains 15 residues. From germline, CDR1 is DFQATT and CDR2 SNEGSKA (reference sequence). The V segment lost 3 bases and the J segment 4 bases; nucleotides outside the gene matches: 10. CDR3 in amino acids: CSASSWVRGGETQYF. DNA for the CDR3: TGCAGTGCTAGTTCATGGGTACGGGGGGGAGAGACCCAGTACTTC.

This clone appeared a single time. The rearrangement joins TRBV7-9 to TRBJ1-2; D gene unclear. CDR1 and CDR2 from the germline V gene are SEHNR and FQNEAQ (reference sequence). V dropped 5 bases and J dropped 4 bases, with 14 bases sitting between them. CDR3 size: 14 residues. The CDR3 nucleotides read TGTGCCAGCAGCCCGAGCCAAACGGTCTATGGCTACACCTTC. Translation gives CASSPSQTVYGYTF.

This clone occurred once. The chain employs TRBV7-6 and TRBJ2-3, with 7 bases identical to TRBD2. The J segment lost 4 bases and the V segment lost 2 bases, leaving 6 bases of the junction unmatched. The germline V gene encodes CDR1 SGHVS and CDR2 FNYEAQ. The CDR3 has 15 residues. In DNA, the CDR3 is TGTGCCAGCAGCTTAACGGGGGGTGGGTCAGATACGCAGTATTTT. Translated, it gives CASSLTGGGSDTQYF.

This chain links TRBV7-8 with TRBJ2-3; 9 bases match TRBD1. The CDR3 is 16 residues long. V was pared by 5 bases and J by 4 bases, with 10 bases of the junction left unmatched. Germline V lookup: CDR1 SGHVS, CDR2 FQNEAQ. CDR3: CASSPDGTGWADTQYF. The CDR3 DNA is TGTGCCAGCAGCCCCGATGGGACAGGGTGGGCAGATACGCAGTATTTT.

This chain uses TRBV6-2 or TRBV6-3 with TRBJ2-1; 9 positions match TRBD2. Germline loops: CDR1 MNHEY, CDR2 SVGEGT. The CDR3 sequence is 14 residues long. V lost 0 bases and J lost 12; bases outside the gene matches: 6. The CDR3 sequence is CASSYSYAGGRQFF. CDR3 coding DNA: TGTGCCAGCAGTTACTCTTACGCGGGGGGGCGGCAGTTCTTC.

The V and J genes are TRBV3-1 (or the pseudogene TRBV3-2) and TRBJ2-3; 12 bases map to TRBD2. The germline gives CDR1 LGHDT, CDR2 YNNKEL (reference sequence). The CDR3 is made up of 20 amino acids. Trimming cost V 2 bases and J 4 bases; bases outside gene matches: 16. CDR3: CASSQRTSPGLAGRPDTQYF. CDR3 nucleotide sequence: TGTGCCAGCAGCCAACGCACCTCACCCGGACTAGCGGGAAGACCAGATACGCAGTATTTT.

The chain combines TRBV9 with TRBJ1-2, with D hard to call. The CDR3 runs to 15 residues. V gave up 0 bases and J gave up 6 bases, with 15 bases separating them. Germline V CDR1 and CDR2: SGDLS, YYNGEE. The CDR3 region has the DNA TGTGCCAGCAGCGTAGATAGGACTAAGGAGGATGGCTACACCTTC. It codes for CASSVDRTKEDGYTF.

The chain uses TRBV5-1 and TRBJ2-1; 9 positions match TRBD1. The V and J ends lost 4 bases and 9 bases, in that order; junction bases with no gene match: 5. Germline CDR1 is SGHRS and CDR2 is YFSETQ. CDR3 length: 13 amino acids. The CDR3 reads CASSPGTGSEQFF. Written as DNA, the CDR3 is TGCGCCAGCAGCCCGGGGACAGGGAGTGAGCAGTTCTTC. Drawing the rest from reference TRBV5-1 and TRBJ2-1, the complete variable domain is KAGVTQTPRYLIKTRGQQVTLSCSPISGHRSVSWYQQTPGQGLQFLFEYFSETQRNKGNFPGRFSGRQFSNSRSEMNVSTLELGDSALYLCASSPGTGSEQFFGPGTRLTVL.

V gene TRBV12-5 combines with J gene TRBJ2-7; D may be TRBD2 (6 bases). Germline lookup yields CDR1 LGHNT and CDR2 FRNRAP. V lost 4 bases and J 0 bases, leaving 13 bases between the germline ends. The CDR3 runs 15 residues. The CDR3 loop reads CASGSEGIGSYEQYF. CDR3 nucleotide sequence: TGTGCTAGTGGTTCGGAGGGGATCGGCTCCTACGAGCAGTACTTC.

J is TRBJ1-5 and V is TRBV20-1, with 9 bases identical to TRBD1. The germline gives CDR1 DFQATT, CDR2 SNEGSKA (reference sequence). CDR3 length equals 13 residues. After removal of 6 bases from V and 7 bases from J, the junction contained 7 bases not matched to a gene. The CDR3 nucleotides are TGCAGTGCGAGTACAGGGGGCGACCAGCCCCAGCATTTT. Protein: CSASTGGDQPQHF.